This entry concerns a single TCR beta chain. There is no known antigen for this receptor. Base-call qualities are not available, and no considerably larger clone is one nucleotide away. The CDR3 sequence holds 12 residues, the cysteine and phenylalanine included. Only the CDR3 part of the read is kept: 36 bases, read in frame from the first base. The germline V gene encodes CDR1 SQVTM and CDR2 ANQGSEA. V drops 8 bases and J drops 2 bases, leaving 11 bases in between. This entry is derived from a study of PD-L1 blockade in urothelial cancer (TCRdb year 2017). Study-wide context: All patients started therapy in about 2014 and received atezolizumab 1,200 mg intravenously every 3 weeks. About 90% of the 29 patients were identified as males with urothelial cancer of bladder origin, and a prior smoking history was reported by 18 of 29 patients. Patients had an ECOG performance status of 0 or 1 and had received between 0 and 3 prior chemotherapy regimens. Blood samples were analyzed at 3 weeks after treatment start (second dose) and at 6 weeks after treatment start. Blood samples gave a median of about 150,000 T cells and tens of thousands of unique TCRs, with a median clonality of roughly 0.081. The study was an exploratory multi-omic analysis of somatic, immune and clinical correlates of response to PD-L1 blockade with atezolizumab in urothelial cancer. Pretreatment tumor samples and matched peripheral blood, collected serially before and after atezolizumab treatment, underwent TCR sequencing. Durable clinical benefit was defined as a progression-free survival longer than 6 months, and TCR features were additionally tested against progression-free survival and overall survival. In the same patients, whole exome sequencing and RNA sequencing of pretreatment tumors were performed in addition to TCR sequencing. Durable clinical benefit was achieved by nine patients and was not achieved by 20 patients. Pretreatment blood TCR-seq was available for about 30 patients, at least one posttreatment blood collection was obtained for roughly 25 patients, and tumor TCR-seq was available for roughly 25 patients. Paper-wide results and their limitations: Because the sample size was small (n = 29) and many of the analyses were exploratory, the results are meant to be hypothesis-generating. Improved progression-free and overall survival was associated with having pretreatment peripheral blood TCR clonality below the median. At 3 weeks after the start of treatment, tumor-associated TCR clones in peripheral blood had expanded more in patients with durable benefit (n ≈ 20, p = 0.022).

In light of the paper, this sample's time point label describes: peripheral blood 6 weeks after treatment start. The cohort comprised fewer than 35 patients with locally advanced or metastatic urothelial carcinoma treated at Memorial Sloan Kettering on a trial protocol. Peripheral blood mononuclear cells were collected pretreatment and during treatment, at between 1 and 8 total time points per patient. The Qiagen DNeasy Blood extraction kit was used to purify genomic DNA from total PBMCs and tumor samples. PBMCs were collected pretreatment and during treatment, and were isolated and stored as previously described. Synthetic TCR analog templates were spiked into each PCR so that absolute template abundance could be estimated from read counts. The immunoSEQ assay used bias-controlled V and J gene primers to amplify TCRbeta CDR3 regions from genomic DNA. Sequencing of rearranged TCRbeta segments was performed at approximately 20X coverage. As for how the authors treated the data: Sequencing errors were corrected by clustering, and CDR3s were annotated against IMGT so that V, D and J genes could be assigned. Downstream analyses used only productive TCRbeta rearrangements, leaving out any out-of-frame or stop-codon sequences. Clonality was computed as one minus Shannon entropy normalized by the log of the number of unique productive sequences. Clones differing between time points or between blood and tumor were identified by Fisher's exact test with Benjamini-Hochberg correction at adjusted p below 0.01. Imported from immuneACCESS, the table was reduced by TCRdb to in-frame sequences with V and J called. These copies leave out some clones; in studies compared against another copy, an unresolved V gene accounts for under half, and the cause of the remainder is not known. That table is the source of V, J and clone size, and D and trimming were worked out from the DNA. For this sample the table gives 50,000 or so clones, of which 70% to 90% were detected only once. The ten largest make up under 2.5% of the sample.

This receptor was taken from a man aged 45-60 years with urothelial cancer. Sequenced material: PBMCs, taken around atezolizumab (anti-PD-L1) treatment. Recombination connected TRBV29-1 to TRBJ2-3; no confident D gene assignment can be made. The CDR3 amino acid sequence is: CSHSANTDTQYF. The DNA sequence reads TGCAGCCACAGTGCGAACACAGATACGCAGTATTTT.